A single sample is the source of the 5 T cell receptor beta chains below, sequenced in a study of type 1 and type 2 diabetes patients. Amplification started from genomic DNA. Multiplex PCR with 30 forward and 13 reverse primers amplified the TCR beta CDR3. TCRdb called the multiplex PCR reads again in MiXCR, with one record for every CDR3 protein. The data contain around 300,000 distinct CDR3 sequences, 47% of them singletons. The sequencing sample was made of peripheral blood mononuclear cells (PBMCs). The source of these receptors is a man aged 18 to 30 with type 2 diabetes.

This clonotype was recorded many times. V and J are TRBV19 and TRBJ1-2, with unresolved D. The CDR3 is 16 amino acids. Per germline, CDR1 LNHDA and CDR2 SQIVND (reference sequence). V was pared by 2 bases and J by 4 bases, with 17 bases between. CDR3 sequence: CASSIRFVMFGYGYTF. CDR3 sequence (DNA): TGTGCCAGTAGTATACGTTTTGTGATGTTCGGCTATGGCTACACCTTC. Full variable domain (missing parts from reference TRBV19 and TRBJ1-2): DGGITQSPKYLFRKEGQNVTLSCEQNLNHDAMYWYRQDPGQGLRLIYYSQIVNDFQKGDIAEGYSVSREKKESFPLTVTSAQKNPTAFYLCASSIRFVMFGYGYTFGSGTRLTVV.

This clonotype showed up just a few times. J is TRBJ1-5 and V is TRBV19; D possibly corresponds to TRBD1 (5 bases). Trimming took off 5 bases at V and 4 bases at J, with 9 bases between the two ends. This CDR3 contains 13 residues. Germline CDR1 LNHDA, CDR2 SQIVND (reference sequence). CDR3 protein: CASSQGANQPQHF. In nucleotides, the CDR3 is TGTGCCAGTAGTCAGGGAGCGAATCAGCCCCAGCATTTT.

The chain uses TRBV12-3 or TRBV12-4 and TRBJ2-5, with a tentative D call TRBD1 (5 bases). The length of the CDR3 is 13 residues. V was pared by 9 bases and J by 7 bases, with 18 bases between. Written as DNA, the CDR3 is TGTGCCAGGTCGGTACAGGAATTCGGGACCCAGTACTTC. Translation: CARSVQEFGTQYF.

A few counts support this clonotype. V gene TRBV7-2 combines with J gene TRBJ1-6, with 8 bases aligning to TRBD1. The length of the CDR3 is 16 residues. CDR1 and CDR2 from the germline V gene are SGHTA and FQGNSA. The trim removed 5 bases at V and 1 base at J, leaving 4 bases unmatched. The CDR3 coding sequence is TGTGCCAGCAGCCCCGGACAGGGATCCTATAATTCACCCCTCCACTTT. Protein sequence: CASSPGQGSYNSPLHF.

The CDR3 loop is CSAREEGTEAFF. The CDR3 bases are TGCAGTGCTAGAGAGGAGGGCACTGAAGCTTTCTTT. The chain has TRBV20-1 and TRBJ1-1; unclear D gene. V lost 0 bases and J lost 4, with 6 bases in between. This CDR3 is 12 amino acids long. The V gene's germline CDR1 is DFQATT and CDR2 SNEGSKA (reference sequence).